The 24 T cell receptor beta chains listed next were all sequenced from one sample in a study of long-term antiretroviral therapy in people with HIV. They ran version v3.0 of the immunoSEQ assay at survey level. The data were produced by immunoSEQ multiplex PCR, yet TCRdb's version contains in-frame clones alone and is incomplete. The sample yields 28,000 or so clones, less than 90% seen once. Sequenced here: unsorted PBMCs, sampled 0.4 years after starting antiretroviral therapy. The receptors here all came from a man aged 18 to 29 with HIV.

The chain is built from TRBV4-1 and TRBJ2-3; 10 bases map to TRBD2. The CDR3 length is 16 residues. Per the germline V gene, CDR1 is MGHRA and CDR2 is YSYEKL. The junction had 6 bases not matched to a gene; V was cut back by 4 bases and J by 2 bases. CDR3 nucleotides: TGCGCCAGCAGCCCTCTCCTAGCGGGGGTCACAGATACGCAGTATTTT. As protein: CASSPLLAGVTDTQYF.

V is TRBV4-1 and J is TRBJ2-7; 7 bases agree with TRBD2. This CDR3 has 17 amino acids. J gave up 0 bases and V 2 bases, and 10 bases lay outside the gene matches. CDR1 and CDR2 from the germline V gene are MGHRA and YSYEKL. CDR3 in amino acids: CASSQKVPSGLSYEQYF. The CDR3 DNA reads as TGCGCCAGCAGCCAAAAAGTCCCTAGCGGCCTCTCCTACGAGCAGTACTTC.

There are a few counts of this clone. The V gene is TRBV7-3, the J gene TRBJ2-7; D may be TRBD2 (6 bases). V dropped 4 bases and J dropped 3 bases, with 10 bases sitting between them. The CDR3 runs 13 residues. Germline-derived CDR1 and CDR2 are SGHTA and FQGTGA. In DNA, the CDR3 is TGTGCCAGCAGCTCTTCGGGAGACTACGAGCAGTACTTC. Translated, it gives CASSSSGDYEQYF.

The CDR3 nucleotides read TGCAGCGTTGATAAGGACAGCACTGGAAACACCATATATTTT. This encodes CSVDKDSTGNTIYF. The rearrangement joins TRBV29-1 to TRBJ1-3, with TRBD1 as a possible D gene (6 bases). Trimming pared 3 bases from V and 2 bases from J, leaving 11 bases between. CDR1 is SQVTM, CDR2 ANQGSEA, per germline. This CDR3 region has 14 residues.

The chain carries TRBV28 and TRBJ2-7; tentative D call: TRBD2 (5 bases). Trimming removed 4 bases at V and 3 bases at J, with 10 bases between. Germline assignment: CDR1 MDHEN and CDR2 SYDVKM. The CDR3 has 13 amino acids. The chain's CDR3 is CASSSLLGYEQYF. The CDR3 DNA reads as TGTGCCAGCAGTTCCCTACTAGGCTACGAGCAGTACTTC.

The V call is TRBV27, the J call TRBJ2-1; D perhaps matches TRBD2 (5 bases). Germline assignment: CDR1 MNHEY and CDR2 SMNVEV (reference sequence). V gave up 7 bases and J gave up 8 bases, with 18 bases separating them. The CDR3 consists of 14 residues. CDR3 sequence reads: CASMEVSAWDEQFF. CDR3 bases: TGTGCCAGCATGGAGGTCAGCGCCTGGGATGAGCAGTTCTTC.

V is TRBV5-8 and J is TRBJ1-2, with D maybe TRBD1 (6 bases). This CDR3 contains 14 residues. Looked up from germline, CDR1 is SGHTS and CDR2 is YDEGEE. Deletions cut 6 bases from V and 0 bases from J, with 12 bases between. As DNA, the CDR3 is TGTGCCAGCAACTGGGGGCAAGCTAACTATGGCTACACCTTC. This encodes CASNWGQANYGYTF.

This chain uses TRBV10-3 with TRBJ1-1, with a weak D call TRBD1 (5 bases). Germline-derived CDR1 and CDR2 are ENHRY and SYGVKD. Between the trimmed V and J ends, which lost 11 bases and 1 base, there was a span of 17 bases. This CDR3 region has 14 residues. CDR3 loop: CAAQRGYKNTEAFF. The CDR3 region has the DNA TGTGCCGCCCAAAGGGGTTATAAGAACACTGAAGCTTTCTTT.

The chain has TRBV28 and TRBJ2-7; D gene unclear. The CDR3 consists of 18 residues. With 6 bases removed from V and 0 bases from J, the gap between germline ends came to 24 bases. In germline, CDR1 is MDHEN, CDR2 SYDVKM. As DNA, the CDR3 is TGTGCCAGCAGCCCCGCCCCTTACAGTGTCGGAGACTCCTACGAGCAGTACTTC. Its translation is CASSPAPYSVGDSYEQYF.

This chain links TRBV7-9 with TRBJ2-1, with 9 bases that match TRBD2. V was pared by 6 bases and J by 13 bases, with 16 bases of the junction left unmatched. Germline CDR1 is SEHNR and CDR2 is FQNEAQ (reference sequence). The CDR3 totals 15 residues. This chain's CDR3 is CASSSKAGGSFDQFF. The CDR3, as DNA: TGTGCCAGCAGTTCGAAAGCGGGAGGTTCCTTCGACCAGTTCTTC.

CDR3 sequence (DNA): TGTGCCAGCAGCTTGCCCGGGACAGCCTATGGCTACACCTTC. Translation: CASSLPGTAYGYTF. V usage is TRBV5-6 and J usage is TRBJ1-2; 7 bases align to TRBD1. The V and J ends lost 1 base and 4 bases, in that order; junction bases with no gene match: 4. This CDR3 region has 14 residues. Germline V CDR1 and CDR2: SGHDT, YYEEEE.

The chain couples TRBV6-5 to TRBJ1-1, with 7 nucleotides matching TRBD1. This CDR3 has 15 amino acids. The germline V gene encodes CDR1 MNHEY and CDR2 SVGAGI. After removal of 6 bases from V and 0 bases from J, the junction contained 7 bases not matched to a gene. CDR3 DNA sequence: TGTGCCAGCAGAATACAGGGGACCGTGAACACTGAAGCTTTCTTT. Amino acid sequence: CASRIQGTVNTEAFF.

This chain uses TRBV27 with TRBJ2-1, with 11 nucleotides matching TRBD2. The CDR3 runs to 14 residues. In germline, CDR1 is MNHEY, CDR2 SMNVEV (reference sequence). V gave up 1 base and J gave up 9 bases; unmatched junction bases: 2. The CDR3 region has the DNA TGTGCCAGCAGTTTATTACTAGCGGGGGTTGAGCAGTTCTTC. It translates to CASSLLLAGVEQFF.

This clone is medium-sized in the sample. This chain links TRBV9 with TRBJ2-7; TRBD1 agrees at 7 bases. The CDR3 loop spans 17 amino acids. Germline V gene data show CDR1 as SGDLS and CDR2 as YYNGEE. V lost 4 bases, J lost 0 bases, and 13 bases stayed unmatched. This CDR3 reads CASSLNPTGVPSYEQYF. In DNA, the CDR3 is TGTGCCAGCAGCCTTAACCCAACAGGGGTCCCCTCCTACGAGCAGTACTTC.

The chain carries TRBV9 and TRBJ1-2; 10 bases align to TRBD1. Germline loops: CDR1 SGDLS, CDR2 YYNGEE. This CDR3 spans 14 amino acids. Trimming took 0 bases from V and 4 from J; bases not matched to a gene: 0. This CDR3 is CASSVGDRGYGYTF. The CDR3 DNA sequence: TGTGCCAGCAGCGTAGGGGACAGGGGCTATGGCTACACCTTC.

The J gene is TRBJ2-1, the V gene TRBV7-8, with TRBD2 matching 13 bases. CDR1 and CDR2 from the germline V gene are SGHVS and FQNEAQ. Trimming took 1 base from V and 0 from J; bases not matched to a gene: 0. This CDR3 comprises 17 residues. Here the CDR3 reads CASSLGLAGGSYNEQFF. The CDR3 region has the DNA TGTGCCAGCAGCTTAGGACTAGCGGGGGGCTCCTACAATGAGCAGTTCTTC.

J is TRBJ2-1 and V is TRBV7-9; TRBD2 agrees at 8 bases. The CDR3 length is 16 residues. The germline gives CDR1 SEHNR, CDR2 FQNEAQ (reference sequence). V shed 4 bases and J 6 bases; nucleotides not matched to a gene: 11. The CDR3 loop is CASSWPGGTRSNEQFF. Written as DNA, the CDR3 is TGTGCCAGCAGCTGGCCGGGGGGGACTAGGTCCAATGAGCAGTTCTTC.

This clone was seen a handful of times. The chain couples TRBV11-2 to TRBJ1-2; the match to TRBD1 covers 8 bases. V was pared by 1 base and J by 5 bases, with 3 bases of the junction left unmatched. Germline V CDR1 and CDR2: SGHAT, FQNNGV. CDR3 size: 14 residues. The CDR3 sequence: CASSLGGTGYGYTF. Here the CDR3 DNA reads TGTGCCAGCAGCTTAGGGGGGACAGGATATGGCTACACCTTC.

J is TRBJ2-2 and V is TRBV27; 8 bases match TRBD1. The germline V gene encodes CDR1 MNHEY and CDR2 SMNVEV (reference sequence). V gave up 6 bases and J gave up 2 bases; unmatched junction bases: 14. The CDR3 loop spans 18 amino acids. In DNA form, the CDR3 reads TGTGCCAGCAGCCGATACAGAAGGACAGGGACTAACACCGGGGAGCTGTTTTTT. It codes for CASSRYRRTGTNTGELFF.

This chain joins TRBV14 and TRBJ1-6; D gene uncertain. Between the trimmed V and J ends, which lost 1 base and 1 base, there was a span of 11 bases. The CDR3 consists of 17 residues. CDR1 and CDR2 from the germline V gene are SGHDN and FVKESK. This CDR3 reads CASSQALKESYNSPLHF. In DNA form, the CDR3 reads TGTGCCAGCAGCCAAGCACTAAAGGAATCCTATAATTCACCCCTCCACTTT.

This clone was picked up one time. The chain uses TRBV7-2 and TRBJ1-1; no definite D call. In germline, CDR1 is SGHTA, CDR2 FQGNSA. V was cut by 1 base and J by 5 bases, with 5 bases left in between. CDR3 length: 12 residues. The CDR3 sequence is CASSLGETEAFF. The CDR3 nucleotides are TGTGCCAGCAGCTTAGGAGAGACTGAAGCTTTCTTT.

The chain couples TRBV11-2 to TRBJ2-5; D is undetermined. The length of the CDR3 is 11 residues. CDR1 and CDR2 from the germline V gene are SGHAT and FQNNGV. V was clipped by 4 bases and J by 5 bases, with 5 bases between them. The CDR3 DNA reads TGTGCCAGCAGCTCCAGGGAGACCCAGTACTTC. Its translation is CASSSRETQYF. The whole variable domain, filled in from reference TRBV11-2 and TRBJ2-5, reads EAGVAQSPRYKIIEKRQSVAFWCNPISGHATLYWYQQILGQGPKLLIQFQNNGVVDDSQLPKDRFSAERLKGVDSTLKIQPAKLEDSAVYLCASSSRETQYFGPGTRLLVL.

The chain carries TRBV11-2 and TRBJ1-2, with a possible D match to TRBD1 (5 bases). This CDR3 is 15 amino acids long. Germline assignment: CDR1 SGHAT and CDR2 FQNNGV. V shed 5 bases and J shed 4 bases, with 17 bases lying between them. CDR3 sequence: CASSTYGAEGYGYTF. The CDR3 DNA sequence: TGTGCCAGCAGCACCTACGGGGCAGAAGGCTATGGCTACACCTTC.

DNA for the CDR3: TGTGCCAGCTCAACGGGACGGCTTCCAGATACGCAGTATTTT. It yields the protein CASSTGRLPDTQYF. The chain combines TRBV18 with TRBJ2-3; either TRBD1 or TRBD2 may supply D (5 bases each). Germline V gene lookup returns CDR1 KGHSH and CDR2 LQKENI. Trimming removed 5 bases from V and 4 bases from J, with 13 bases in between. This CDR3 region has 14 residues. Combining the CDR3 with reference TRBV18 and TRBJ2-3 gives the whole variable domain NAGVMQNPRHLVRRRGQEARLRCSPMKGHSHVYWYRQLPEEGLKFMVYLQKENIIDESGMPKERFSAEFPKEGPSILRIQQVVRGDSAAYFCASSTGRLPDTQYFGPGTRLTVL.